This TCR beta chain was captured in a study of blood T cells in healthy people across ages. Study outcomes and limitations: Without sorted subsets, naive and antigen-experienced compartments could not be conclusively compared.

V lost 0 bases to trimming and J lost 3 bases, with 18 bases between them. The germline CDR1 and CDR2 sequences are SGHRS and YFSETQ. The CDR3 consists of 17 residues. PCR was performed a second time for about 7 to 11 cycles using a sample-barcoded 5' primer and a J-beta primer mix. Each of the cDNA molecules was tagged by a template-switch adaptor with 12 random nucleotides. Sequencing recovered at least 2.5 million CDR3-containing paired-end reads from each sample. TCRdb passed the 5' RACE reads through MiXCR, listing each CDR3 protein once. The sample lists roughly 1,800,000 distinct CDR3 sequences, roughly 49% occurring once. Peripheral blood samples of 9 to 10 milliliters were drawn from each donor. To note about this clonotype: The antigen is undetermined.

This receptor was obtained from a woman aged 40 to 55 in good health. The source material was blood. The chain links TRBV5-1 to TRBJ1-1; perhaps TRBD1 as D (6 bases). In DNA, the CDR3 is TGCGCCAGCAGCTTGGCCACAGGGAGAGTTGTGGACACTGAAGCTTTCTTT. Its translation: CASSLATGRVVDTEAFF.